This TCR beta chain was documented in a study of blood T cell repertoires in COVID-19. Study context: Some COVID-19 samples were acute and others convalescent; all came from the United States, Italy and Spain. Nucleic acid was either cDNA or gDNA, and it came from T cells, B-cell-depleted T cells, or PBMCs.

Per the original methods: Amplifying reference gene primers gave estimates of nucleated cell counts. Repertoires were generated with immunoSEQ multiplex PCR, while TCRdb's copy carries only in-frame clones and drops some. The D gene and trimming were derived from the DNA, and the V and J assignments and clone size from that table. This table holds some 220,000 clones, over 60% found once. The CDR3 is 13 amino acids. Trimming took 6 bases from V and 6 from J, leaving 14 bases between them. The germline V gene has CDR1 KGHDR and CDR2 SFDVKD. The clonotype originates from a woman in her 70s with acute or convalescent COVID-19. The chain joins TRBV24-1 to TRBJ2-7; the D gene is possibly TRBD2 (5 bases). The sequenced sample was peripheral blood. CDR3 in amino acids: CATSREGKTEQYF. The DNA of the CDR3 is TGTGCCACCAGTCGAGAGGGTAAGACCGAGCAGTACTTC.